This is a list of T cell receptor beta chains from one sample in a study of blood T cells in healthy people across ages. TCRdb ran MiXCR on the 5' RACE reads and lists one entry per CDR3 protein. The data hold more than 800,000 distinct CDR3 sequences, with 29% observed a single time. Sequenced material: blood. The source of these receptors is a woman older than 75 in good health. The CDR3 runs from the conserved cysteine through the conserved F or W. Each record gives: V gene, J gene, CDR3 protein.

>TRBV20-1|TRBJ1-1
CRAKVDTEAFF
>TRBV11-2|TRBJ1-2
CASSLNSDGYTF
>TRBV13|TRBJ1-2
CASSVRGGGTNYGYTF
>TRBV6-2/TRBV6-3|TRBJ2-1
CASSIRLAPSHEQFF
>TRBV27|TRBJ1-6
CASSLSRRLYNSPLHF
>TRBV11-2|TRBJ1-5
CASSTGRGSPQHF
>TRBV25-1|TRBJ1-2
CASSEYPQEINYGYTF
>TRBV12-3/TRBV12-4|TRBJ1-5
CASSPSTGVGNQPQHF
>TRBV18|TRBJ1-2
CASSPPASGYGYTF
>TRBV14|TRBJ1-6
CASSRGLINSPLHF
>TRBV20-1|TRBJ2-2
CSARGLTGGANTGELFF
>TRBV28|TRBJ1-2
CASGPGGGVVVWGYTF
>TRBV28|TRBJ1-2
CASSFAGGIDYGYTF
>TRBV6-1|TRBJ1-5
CASSGLTNQPQHF
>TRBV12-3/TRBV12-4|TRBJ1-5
CASSLYLQGIRPQHF
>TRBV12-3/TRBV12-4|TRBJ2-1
CASNSRFGTSGYNEQFF
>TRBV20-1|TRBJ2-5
CSASRTEQETQYF
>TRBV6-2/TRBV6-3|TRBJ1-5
CASTQGSQARLISNQPQHF
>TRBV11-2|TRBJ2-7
CASSLGPPSYEQYF
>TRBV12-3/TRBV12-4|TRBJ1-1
CASTWGGNTEAFF
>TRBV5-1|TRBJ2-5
CASRETSGGQETQYF
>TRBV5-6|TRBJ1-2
CASSPDEGVMKGYTF
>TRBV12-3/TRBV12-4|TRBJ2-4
CASSFRQGDLNIQYF
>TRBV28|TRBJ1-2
CASSNYRVGYTF
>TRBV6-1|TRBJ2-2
CASSERPNTGELFF
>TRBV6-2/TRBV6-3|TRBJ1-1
CASGTGRTETFF
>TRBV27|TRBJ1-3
CASSLTGTGIGNTIYF
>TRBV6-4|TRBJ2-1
CANCYRDCNEQFF
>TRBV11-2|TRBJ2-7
CASSRWTYEQYF
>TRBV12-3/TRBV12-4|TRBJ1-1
CASSLDRLGEAFF
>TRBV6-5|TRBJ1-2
CASSYSGGTYGYTF
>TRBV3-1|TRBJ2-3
CASRPDRRYTDTQYF
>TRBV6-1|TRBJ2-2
CASKELTGSGELFF
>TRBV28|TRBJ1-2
CASIPASRPYGYTF
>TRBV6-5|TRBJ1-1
CASSWTTENTEAFF
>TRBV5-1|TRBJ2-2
CASSLGQPTGELFF
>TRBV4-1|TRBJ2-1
CASSQVPTLGKNEQFF
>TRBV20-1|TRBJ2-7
CSARGGQTYEQYF
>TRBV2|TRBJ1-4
CASSESGQLATKSTNEKLFF